The next 20 T cell receptor beta chains were all read from a single sample in a study of blood T cell repertoires in COVID-19. The data were produced by immunoSEQ multiplex PCR, yet TCRdb's version contains in-frame clones alone and is incomplete. Found here are 100,000 to 150,000 clones, around 90% of them singletons; the top ten hold 3.5% to 4%. Sequencing input: peripheral blood. These receptor sequences come from a woman in her fifties or sixties with COVID-19, enrolled during active disease.

This clone was seen once. The V gene is TRBV7-2, the J gene TRBJ1-1; D may be TRBD1 (5 bases). Trimming removed 1 base at V and 0 bases at J, with 12 bases between. The CDR3 length is 16 residues. Germline V lookup: CDR1 SGHTA, CDR2 FQGNSA. The CDR3 bases are TGTGCCAGCAGCTTAGGCGGGGGGGACGTGAACACTGAAGCTTTCTTT. Its protein is CASSLGGGDVNTEAFF.

The rearrangement links TRBV4-1 to TRBJ1-4; maybe TRBD1 (6 bases). The CDR3 contains 16 residues. V lost 0 bases to trimming and J lost 5 bases, with 13 bases between them. From germline, CDR1 is MGHRA and CDR2 YSYEKL. The CDR3 coding sequence is TGCGCCAGCAGCCAAGATCAGCTACAGGGCAATGAAAAACTGTTTTTT. It translates to CASSQDQLQGNEKLFF.

J is TRBJ1-2 and V is TRBV10-3, with D maybe TRBD1 (5 bases). Germline V lookup: CDR1 ENHRY, CDR2 SYGVKD. This CDR3 has 13 residues. V was pared by 4 bases and J by 7 bases, with 13 bases between. CDR3 loop: CAISGVGGSGYTF. CDR3 nucleotides: TGTGCCATCAGTGGAGTGGGGGGGTCTGGCTACACCTTC.

The chain couples TRBV4-3 to TRBJ1-2; 12 positions match TRBD1. CDR3 length equals 15 residues. The V gene end was trimmed by 0 bases and the J gene end by 8 bases; junction bases not matched to a gene: 4. Looked up from germline, CDR1 is LGHNA and CDR2 is YSLEER. This CDR3 reads CASSQDGTGGAGYTF. For the CDR3, the DNA is TGCGCCAGCAGCCAAGATGGGACAGGGGGCGCGGGCTACACCTTC.

The chain uses TRBV7-2 and TRBJ1-1; weak D call: TRBD1 (6 bases). V lost 0 bases, J lost 0 bases, and 8 bases lay in between. This CDR3 comprises 15 residues. The germline CDR1 and CDR2 sequences are SGHTA and FQGNSA. The CDR3 nucleotides are TGTGCCAGCAGCTTAGCGGACAGATTGAACACTGAAGCTTTCTTT. It specifies CASSLADRLNTEAFF.

The V gene is TRBV3-1 (or the pseudogene TRBV3-2), the J gene TRBJ2-3, with TRBD2 identical over 7 bases. The germline CDR1 and CDR2 sequences are LGHDT and YNNKEL (reference sequence). Losses at the gene ends were 4 bases for V and 6 bases for J; bases not matched to a gene: 13. This CDR3 comprises 16 residues. The CDR3 DNA reads TGTGCCAGCAGCCGGGACTACCCCTCATTAGGGGATACGCAGTATTTT. Protein sequence: CASSRDYPSLGDTQYF.

The V and J genes are TRBV7-2 and TRBJ2-7; D is possibly TRBD2 (6 bases). CDR1 SGHTA and CDR2 FQGNSA come from the germline V gene. Deletions cut 3 bases from V and 4 bases from J, with 13 bases between. This CDR3 is 14 amino acids long. The CDR3 sequence: CASSFWGDTYEQYF. DNA for the CDR3: TGTGCCAGCAGCTTCTGGGGGGATACATACGAGCAGTACTTC. The full variable domain, with the rest looked up from reference TRBV7-2 and TRBJ2-7, is GAGVSQSPSNKVTEKGKDVELRCDPISGHTALYWYRQSLGQGLEFLIYFQGNSAPDKSGLPSDRFSAERTGGSVSTLTIQRTQQEDSAVYLCASSFWGDTYEQYFGPGTRLTVT.

The chain links TRBV6-1 to TRBJ1-2; the D is unclear. This CDR3 contains 15 residues. Looked up from germline, CDR1 is MNHNS and CDR2 is SASEGT. V gave up 2 bases and J gave up 0 bases, with 10 bases separating them. CDR3 sequence: CASSEQQIPNYGYTF. CDR3 DNA sequence: TGTGCCAGCAGTGAACAACAGATACCTAACTATGGCTACACCTTC.

A remark on this clone: The identical CDR3 is also encoded by other nucleotide sequences in the sample. The chain has TRBV30 and TRBJ1-3; D is ambiguous. The CDR3 spans 14 residues. Trimming stripped 0 bases from V and 0 bases from J, with 6 bases between. CDR1 GTSNPN and CDR2 SVGIG come from the germline V gene (reference sequence). CDR3 sequence (DNA): TGTGCCTGGAGTGTACGGGGCTCTGGAAACACCATATATTTT. This translates into CAWSVRGSGNTIYF. The complete variable domain, with remaining parts taken from reference TRBV30 and TRBJ1-3, reads SQTIHQWPATLVQPVGSPLSLECTVEGTSNPNLYWYRQAAGRGLQLLFYSVGIGQISSEVPQNLSASRPQDRQFILSSKKLLLSDSGFYLCAWSVRGSGNTIYFGEGSWLTVV.

The chain has TRBV6-2 or TRBV6-3 and TRBJ2-3; 10 bases map to TRBD1. Trimming took 0 bases from V and 5 from J; bases not matched to a gene: 2. CDR1 and CDR2 from the germline V gene are MNHEY and SVGEGT. This CDR3 contains 15 residues. CDR3 amino acids: CASSYSGQGLDTQYF. The DNA for the CDR3 is TGTGCCAGCAGTTACTCGGGACAGGGGCTAGATACGCAGTATTTT.

The gene calls are TRBV7-2 and TRBJ1-3; D ambiguous. Germline V gives CDR1 SGHTA, CDR2 FQGNSA. This CDR3 contains 16 residues. Trimming shortened V by 5 bases and J by 0 bases, and 14 bases separated the two germline ends. DNA for the CDR3: TGTGCCAGCAGCAAGACTCAAGCCTACTCTGGAAACACCATATATTTT. Translated, it gives CASSKTQAYSGNTIYF. Drawing the rest from reference TRBV7-2 and TRBJ1-3, the complete variable domain is GAGVSQSPSNKVTEKGKDVELRCDPISGHTALYWYRQSLGQGLEFLIYFQGNSAPDKSGLPSDRFSAERTGGSVSTLTIQRTQQEDSAVYLCASSKTQAYSGNTIYFGEGSWLTVV.

On this clone itself: An end of the junction differs from the germline gene, which may be a read error. CDR3 region: CASSKEGGSNQPQHF. The CDR3 coding sequence is TGTGCCAGCAGCAAAGAAGGCGGTAGCAATCAGCCCCAGCATTTT. The rearrangement uses TRBV4-2 and TRBJ1-5; D is uncertain. CDR3 length: 15 amino acids. Germline-derived CDR1 and CDR2 are LGHNA and YNFKEQ.

The gene calls are TRBV9 and TRBJ1-2; D not resolved. CDR3 length: 12 amino acids. The germline V and J ends were trimmed by 3 bases and 2 bases, with 5 bases remaining between them. Germline CDR1 reads SGDLS; CDR2 reads YYNGEE. In DNA form, the CDR3 reads TGTGCCAGCAGCGAACAGAACTATGGCTACACCTTC. Translated, it gives CASSEQNYGYTF.

This clone showed up just once. The J gene is TRBJ2-5, the V gene TRBV7-2, with D perhaps TRBD1 (6 bases). Trimming stripped 5 bases from V and 1 base from J, with 20 bases between. CDR1 SGHTA and CDR2 FQGNSA come from the germline V gene. The CDR3 is made up of 17 amino acids. In DNA form, the CDR3 reads TGTGCCAGCAGCCAGTTCCGGGACACCAACGTCCAAGAGACCCAGTACTTC. This encodes CASSQFRDTNVQETQYF. Using reference TRBV7-2 and TRBJ2-5 for the parts outside the CDR3, the full variable domain is GAGVSQSPSNKVTEKGKDVELRCDPISGHTALYWYRQSLGQGLEFLIYFQGNSAPDKSGLPSDRFSAERTGGSVSTLTIQRTQQEDSAVYLCASSQFRDTNVQETQYFGPGTRLLVL.

The V and J genes are TRBV5-6 and TRBJ2-5; 8 bases align to TRBD2. The junction had 6 bases not matched to a gene; V was cut back by 0 bases and J by 2 bases. The CDR3 covers 16 residues. CDR1 and CDR2 from the germline V gene are SGHDT and YYEEEE. The DNA of the CDR3 is TGTGCCAGCAGCTTGGCCAACGGGGGGGGGCAAGAGACCCAGTACTTC. It yields the protein CASSLANGGGQETQYF.

This chain uses TRBV6-5 with TRBJ1-3; D is undetermined. The ends were cut back, 6 bases at V and 2 bases at J, with 8 bases in the middle. Germline V lookup: CDR1 MNHEY, CDR2 SVGAGI. This CDR3 has 13 amino acids. CDR3 sequence reads: CASRAGTGNTIYF. CDR3 bases: TGTGCCAGCAGGGCAGGTACTGGAAACACCATATATTTT.

The gene calls are TRBV10-3 and TRBJ2-7, with 8 bases matching TRBD1. V shed 0 bases and J 4 bases; nucleotides not matched to a gene: 11. Germline lookup yields CDR1 ENHRY and CDR2 SYGVKD. The CDR3 loop spans 17 amino acids. CDR3 amino acids: CAISESFGQGRDYEQYF. In DNA form, the CDR3 reads TGTGCCATCAGTGAGTCCTTCGGACAGGGTAGGGATTACGAGCAGTACTTC.

This clone was seen only once. This chain joins TRBV27 and TRBJ2-1, with 14 bases lining up with TRBD2. V was clipped by 3 bases and J by 2 bases; unmatched bases: 12. This CDR3 region has 20 residues. Germline V gene data show CDR1 as MNHEY and CDR2 as SMNVEV (reference sequence). The CDR3 DNA follows: TGTGCCAGCAGTTTGGTTAGGGGACTAGCGGGAGCGGGTACCTACAATGAGCAGTTCTTC. Its translation is CASSLVRGLAGAGTYNEQFF.

The CDR3 DNA reads as TGTGCCAGCTCACCGAGAACAGGGTTCGGAAACACCATATATTTT. It yields the protein CASSPRTGFGNTIYF. The genes are TRBV18 and TRBJ1-3, with a tentative D call TRBD1 (6 bases). The CDR3 spans 15 residues. CDR1 is KGHSH, CDR2 LQKENI, per germline. Trimming took off 3 bases at V and 4 bases at J, with 13 bases between the two ends.

This chain joins TRBV5-1 and TRBJ1-1; 8 bases agree with TRBD1. The germline CDR1 and CDR2 sequences are SGHRS and YFSETQ. The CDR3 is made up of 15 amino acids. The V gene end was trimmed by 4 bases and the J gene end by 0 bases; junction bases not matched to a gene: 5. CDR3 in DNA: TGCGCCAGCAGCGGACAGGGTAGAATGAACACTGAAGCTTTCTTT. It yields the protein CASSGQGRMNTEAFF.